This T cell receptor (beta chain) is from a study of tumor-infiltrating lymphocytes in primary liver carcinoma. For each extraction, RNA and DNA were obtained together from approximately 20-30 mg of unsorted bulk tissue. This CDR3 contains 14 residues. CDR1 is MGHRA, CDR2 YSYEKL, per germline. About this clonotype: One end of the junction varies from germline; a read error may be responsible.

TCR beta cDNA was made from approximately 500 ng total RNA with a constant-region primer. Employing slightly modified ARM-PCR, three nested multiplex PCR rounds were run, and these gave rise to the TCR beta libraries. Rounds one and two of PCR, each of 10 to 11 cycles, were primed with TRBV1-TRBV30 forward primers and a C-beta reverse primer. Each CDR3 protein is one row after TCRdb ran MiXCR on the multiplex PCR reads. Of fewer than 70,000 distinct CDR3 sequences listed, about three quarters are singletons. The chain recombines TRBV4-1 with TRBJ1-1; D not certain. The sample comprised liver tumor tissue from sampling region 2. Subset specified: tumor region T2, inferior pole. The origin of this receptor is a middle-aged man with primary liver carcinoma and hepatitis B virus infection. For the CDR3, the DNA is TGTGCCAGCAGCCAAGGCCCAGTGGCGGATGAAGCTTTCTTT. It codes for CASSQGPVADEAFF.